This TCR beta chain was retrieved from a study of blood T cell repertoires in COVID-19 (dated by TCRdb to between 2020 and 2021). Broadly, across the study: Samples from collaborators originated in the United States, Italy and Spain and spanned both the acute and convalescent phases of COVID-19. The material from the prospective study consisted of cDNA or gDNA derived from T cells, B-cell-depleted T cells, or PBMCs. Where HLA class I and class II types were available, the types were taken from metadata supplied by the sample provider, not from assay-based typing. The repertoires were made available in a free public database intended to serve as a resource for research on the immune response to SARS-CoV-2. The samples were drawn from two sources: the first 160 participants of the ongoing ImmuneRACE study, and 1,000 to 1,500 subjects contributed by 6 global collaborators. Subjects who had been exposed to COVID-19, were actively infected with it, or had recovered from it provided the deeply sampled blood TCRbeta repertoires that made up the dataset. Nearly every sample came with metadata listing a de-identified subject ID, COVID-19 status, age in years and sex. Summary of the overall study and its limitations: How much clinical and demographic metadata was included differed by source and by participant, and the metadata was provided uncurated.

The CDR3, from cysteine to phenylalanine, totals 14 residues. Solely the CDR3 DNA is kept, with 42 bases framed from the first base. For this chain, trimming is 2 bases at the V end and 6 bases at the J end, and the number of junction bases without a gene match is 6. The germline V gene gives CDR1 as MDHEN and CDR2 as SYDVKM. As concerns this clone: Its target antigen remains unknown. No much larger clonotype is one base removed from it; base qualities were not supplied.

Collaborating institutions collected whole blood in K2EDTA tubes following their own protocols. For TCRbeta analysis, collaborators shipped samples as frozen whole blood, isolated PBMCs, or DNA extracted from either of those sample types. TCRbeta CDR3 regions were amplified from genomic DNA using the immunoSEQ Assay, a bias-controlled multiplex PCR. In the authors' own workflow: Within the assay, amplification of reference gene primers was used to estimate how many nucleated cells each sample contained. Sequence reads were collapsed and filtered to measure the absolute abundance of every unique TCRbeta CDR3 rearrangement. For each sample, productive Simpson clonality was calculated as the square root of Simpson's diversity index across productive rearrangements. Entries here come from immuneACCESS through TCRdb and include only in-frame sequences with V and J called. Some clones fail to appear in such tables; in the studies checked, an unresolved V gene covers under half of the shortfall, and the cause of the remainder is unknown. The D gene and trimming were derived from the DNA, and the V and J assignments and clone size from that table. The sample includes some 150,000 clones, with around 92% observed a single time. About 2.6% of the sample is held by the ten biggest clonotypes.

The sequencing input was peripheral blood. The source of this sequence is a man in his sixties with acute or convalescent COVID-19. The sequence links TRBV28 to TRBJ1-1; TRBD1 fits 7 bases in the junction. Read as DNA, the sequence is TGTGCCAGCAGTTTAACAGGGGAGCACGCTGAAGCTTTCTTT. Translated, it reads CASSLTGEHAEAFF. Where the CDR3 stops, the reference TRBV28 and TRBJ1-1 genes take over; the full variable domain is DVKVTQSSRYLVKRTGEKVFLECVQDMDHENMFWYRQDPGLGLRLIYFSYDVKMKEKGDIPEGYSVSREKKERFSLILESASTNQTSMYLCASSLTGEHAEAFFGQGTRLTVV.